The rows below give T cell receptor beta chains drawn from one sample of a study of blood T cell repertoires in COVID-19. Assay used: immunoSEQ multiplex PCR; TCRdb lists only in-frame clones, some missing. The table includes 60,000 to 75,000 clones, approximately 80% detected once. Sequencing was carried out using peripheral blood. The receptors stem from a woman older than 75 with acute or convalescent COVID-19. CDR3s include the opening cysteine and the closing phenylalanine or tryptophan. Each record gives: J gene, clone size, D gene, V gene, CDR3 protein, CDR3 DNA. A D gene is named only where the DNA matches it firmly. The listing skips clone size in some rows; elsewhere it reads once, few, many or a size class.

TRBJ2-1 - TRBD2 TRBV30 CAWRGGAGGRFF TGTGCCTGGAGGGGCGGGGCGGGAGGTCGGTTCTTC
TRBJ1-2 once TRBD1 TRBV6-2/TRBV6-3 CASSQLGTGANYGYTF TGTGCCAGCAGTCAACTCGGGACAGGGGCCAACTATGGCTACACCTTC
TRBJ2-1 few TRBD2 TRBV7-2 CASSLWASGIYNEQFF TGTGCCAGCAGCTTATGGGCTAGCGGGATATACAATGAGCAGTTCTTC
TRBJ1-3 few - TRBV5-5 CASAFTGGNTIYF TGTGCCAGCGCATTCACAGGGGGAAACACCATATATTTT
TRBJ1-2 - - TRBV28 CASSLIAANYGYTF TGTGCCAGCAGTTTGATTGCAGCTAACTATGGCTACACCTTC
TRBJ1-2 - - TRBV28 CASSPSRRDNYGYTF TGTGCCAGCAGTCCCTCCAGACGGGATAACTATGGCTACACCTTC
TRBJ1-2 - TRBD1 TRBV19 CASSIGTGVGYTF TGTGCCAGTAGTATCGGGACAGGCGTTGGCTACACCTTC
TRBJ2-5 - - TRBV5-1 CASSLRQQETQYF TGCGCCAGCAGCTTGCGACAGCAAGAGACCCAGTACTTC
TRBJ1-1 - - TRBV24-1 CATSDPYRVSVTEAFF TGTGCCACCAGTGATCCCTACAGGGTTTCAGTCACTGAAGCTTTCTTT
TRBJ2-1 - TRBD1 TRBV6-2/TRBV6-3 CASSYSGTVNEQFF TGTGCCAGCAGTTACTCGGGGACAGTTAATGAGCAGTTCTTC
TRBJ2-3 - - TRBV6-2/TRBV6-3 CASSYSPDTQYF TGTGCCAGCAGTTATTCTCCTGATACGCAGTATTTT
TRBJ1-4 - TRBD1 TRBV7-2 CASSSGTVNEKLFF TGTGCCAGCAGTTCCGGGACAGTCAATGAAAAACTGTTTTTT
TRBJ2-7 - TRBD2 TRBV28 CASSRGLAGVHEQYF TGTGCCAGCAGTCGAGGACTAGCGGGAGTTCACGAGCAGTACTTC
TRBJ1-3 - - TRBV7-2 CASSRSGNTIYF TGTGCCAGCAGCCGCTCTGGAAACACCATATATTTT
TRBJ2-5 - - TRBV3-1/TRBV3-2 CASSPYEGETQYF TGTGCCAGCAGCCCCTACGAGGGAGAGACCCAGTACTTC
TRBJ1-5 - - TRBV2 CASSPQDNQPQHF TGTGCCAGCAGTCCCCAGGACAATCAGCCCCAGCATTTT
TRBJ2-7 - - TRBV6-4 CASSDSMMAGNSYEQYF TGTGCCAGCAGTGACTCGATGATGGCGGGGAACTCCTACGAGCAGTACTTC
TRBJ1-2 - TRBD1 TRBV19 CASSMRDRVNNYGYTF TGTGCCAGTAGTATGCGGGACAGGGTTAATAACTATGGCTACACCTTC
TRBJ2-1 few TRBD2 TRBV9 CASSVGRGRVAYNEQFF TGTGCCAGCAGCGTAGGCCGCGGGAGGGTCGCCTACAATGAGCAGTTCTTC
TRBJ1-1 - - TRBV7-8 CASSFAGMNTEAFF TGTGCCAGCAGCTTTGCGGGAATGAACACTGAAGCTTTCTTT
TRBJ2-3 - - TRBV3-1/TRBV3-2 CASRLSSGSTDTQYF TGTGCCAGCAGGCTTTCAAGCGGGAGCACAGATACGCAGTATTTT
TRBJ2-1 - - TRBV19 CASSPRGIDDEQFF TGTGCCAGTAGTCCTAGGGGGATCGACGATGAGCAGTTCTTC
TRBJ2-3 - TRBD1 TRBV28 CASRTGTGRTDTQYF TGTGCCAGCAGAACCGGGACAGGGAGGACAGATACGCAGTATTTT
TRBJ2-7 few TRBD2 TRBV13 CASSFPLAGVWEQYF TGTGCCAGCAGCTTCCCCCTCGCGGGAGTCTGGGAGCAGTACTTC
TRBJ2-7 once TRBD2 TRBV5-4 CASSLDGGLDAYEQYF TGTGCCAGCAGCTTGGATGGGGGACTAGACGCATACGAGCAGTACTTC
TRBJ2-3 - - TRBV11-3 CASSLGLEGDTQYF TGTGCCAGCAGCTTAGGCCTGGAGGGGGATACGCAGTATTTT
TRBJ2-7 - TRBD2 TRBV7-8 CASSPSRGLAHEQYF TGTGCCAGCAGCCCCTCACGGGGACTAGCCCACGAGCAGTACTTC
TRBJ1-2 - - TRBV3-1/TRBV3-2 CASSLGRQMGGYTF TGTGCCAGCAGCCTCGGGAGGCAAATGGGTGGCTACACCTTC
TRBJ1-2 - TRBD1 TRBV9 CASSVDQDRGNYGYTF TGTGCCAGCAGCGTAGATCAGGACAGGGGAAATTATGGCTACACCTTC
TRBJ2-7 - - TRBV5-6 CASSLLGGRAYSYEQYF TGTGCCAGCAGCTTGTTAGGGGGGAGGGCGTACTCCTACGAGCAGTACTTC
TRBJ2-1 - TRBD2 TRBV9 CASSAKGGTYNEQFF TGTGCCAGCAGCGCAAAGGGAGGGACCTACAATGAGCAGTTCTTC
TRBJ2-2 few - TRBV7-7 CASSLAQRSTGELFF TGTGCTAGCAGCTTAGCCCAGAGGTCTACCGGGGAGCTGTTTTTT
TRBJ1-2 - - TRBV28 CASSTRNDYGYTF TGTGCCAGCAGTACCAGGAACGACTATGGCTACACCTTC
TRBJ2-3 - TRBD2 TRBV30 CAWSAGTAGVGDTQYF TGTGCCTGGAGTGCCGGGACCGCGGGAGTTGGAGATACGCAGTATTTT
TRBJ1-3 - - TRBV18 CASSGGPSSGNTIYF TGTGCCAGCTCAGGGGGCCCAAGCTCTGGAAACACCATATATTTT
TRBJ1-1 - - TRBV28 CASSLSSWARGNTEAFF TGTGCCAGCAGTTTATCATCTTGGGCAAGGGGGAACACTGAAGCTTTCTTT
TRBJ2-7 few - TRBV28 CASRAGTGIYEQYF TGTGCCAGCAGGGCCGGGACTGGAATCTACGAGCAGTACTTC
TRBJ2-1 once - TRBV14 CASSQGSGSSSYNEQFF TGTGCCAGCAGCCAGGGTAGCGGCAGTTCTTCCTACAATGAGCAGTTCTTC
TRBJ2-1 - - TRBV28 CASSPAGTRYNEQFF TGTGCCAGCAGTCCAGCCGGGACAAGATACAATGAGCAGTTCTTC
TRBJ1-1 once - TRBV10-3 CATLETGNTEAFF TGTGCCACCTTGGAGACAGGGAACACTGAAGCTTTCTTT
TRBJ2-7 - - TRBV7-2 CASSLGAGRDEQYF TGTGCCAGCAGCTTAGGGGCGGGGCGCGACGAGCAGTACTTC